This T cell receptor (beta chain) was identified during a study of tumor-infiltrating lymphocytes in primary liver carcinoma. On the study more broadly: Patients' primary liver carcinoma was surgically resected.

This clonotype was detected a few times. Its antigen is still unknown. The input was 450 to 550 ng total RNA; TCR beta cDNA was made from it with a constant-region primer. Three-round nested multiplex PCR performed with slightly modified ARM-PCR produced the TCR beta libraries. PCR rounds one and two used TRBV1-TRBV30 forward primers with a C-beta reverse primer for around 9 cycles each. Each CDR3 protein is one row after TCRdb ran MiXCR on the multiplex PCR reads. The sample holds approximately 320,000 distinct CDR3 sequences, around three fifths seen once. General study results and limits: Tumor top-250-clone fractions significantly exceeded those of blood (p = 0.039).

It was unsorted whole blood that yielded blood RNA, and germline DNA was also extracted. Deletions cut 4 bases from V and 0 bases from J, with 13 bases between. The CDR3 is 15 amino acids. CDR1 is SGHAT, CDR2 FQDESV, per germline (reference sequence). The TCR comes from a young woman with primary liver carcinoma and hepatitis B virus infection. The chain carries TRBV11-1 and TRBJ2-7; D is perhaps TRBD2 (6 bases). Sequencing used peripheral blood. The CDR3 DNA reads TGTGCCAGCAGCTCATCCCGGGACTCCTCCTACGAGCAGTACTTC. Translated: CASSSSRDSSYEQYF.